Below, 8 T cell receptor beta chains from the same sample are listed, as sequenced in a study of cytomegalovirus exposure and HLA in healthy donors. The study ran its PCR with 60 Vbeta and 13 Jbeta primers. The method was immunoSEQ multiplex PCR; TCRdb's version includes in-frame clones alone and lacks a portion of them. The table shows some 150,000 clones, with roughly three quarters occurring only once. Material for sequencing was PBMCs. These receptors were collected from a human donor in good health.

V is TRBV14 and J is TRBJ2-7; tentative D call: TRBD2 (6 bases). Trimming left V 1 base short and J 7 bases short, with 11 bases between. CDR1 and CDR2 from the germline V gene are SGHDN and FVKESK. The CDR3 runs to 13 residues. This CDR3 reads CASSQVLAGEQYF. The CDR3 coding sequence is TGTGCCAGCAGCCAAGTTCTCGCGGGGGAGCAGTACTTC.

The DNA for the CDR3 is TGTGCCAGCAGCCCCCATCAGCGGGAGGCGACCCAGTACTTC. The encoded protein is CASSPHQREATQYF. The V call is TRBV9, the J call TRBJ2-5, with 9 positions matching TRBD2. This CDR3 has 14 amino acids. The germline gives CDR1 SGDLS, CDR2 YYNGEE. V shed 4 bases, J shed 7 bases, and the junction held 8 bases outside the gene matches.

The chain carries TRBV5-4 and TRBJ2-7; a weak D match, TRBD1 (5 bases). This CDR3 has 17 amino acids. Germline CDR1 SGHNT, CDR2 YYREEE (reference sequence). V dropped 1 base and J dropped 0 bases, with 17 bases sitting between them. The CDR3 sequence: CASSLLGHTLTSYEQYF. The CDR3 bases are TGTGCCAGCAGCTTGTTAGGACACACCTTAACCTCCTACGAGCAGTACTTC.

The chain carries TRBV15 and TRBJ2-3; 8 positions agree with TRBD2. Germline V gene lookup returns CDR1 LNHNV and CDR2 YYDKDF (reference sequence). This CDR3 comprises 14 residues. V shed 5 bases, J shed 6 bases, and the junction held 7 bases outside the gene matches. The CDR3 protein is CATSALSGGDTQYF. The CDR3 nucleotides read TGTGCCACCAGCGCCCTCTCGGGGGGGGATACGCAGTATTTT.

The rearrangement uses TRBV11-1 and TRBJ2-6; D possibly corresponds to TRBD1 (5 bases). From germline, CDR1 is SGHAT and CDR2 FQDESV (reference sequence). The germline V and J ends were trimmed by 4 bases and 4 bases, with 11 bases remaining between them. The length of the CDR3 is 15 residues. The CDR3 DNA reads as TGTGCCAGCAGCTCCAGGGTAACCGGGGCCAACGTCCTGACTTTC. Residues: CASSSRVTGANVLTF.

The chain links TRBV30 to TRBJ1-2; 9 bases line up with TRBD1. Germline CDR1 and CDR2: GTSNPN and SVGIG (reference sequence). The CDR3 is 16 residues long. The V and J ends lost 8 bases and 5 bases, in that order; junction bases with no gene match: 18. DNA for the CDR3: TGTGCCGGTGCATTTACCAACAGGGGGCAGGGGTATGGCTACACCTTC. It translates to CAGAFTNRGQGYGYTF. Using reference TRBV30 and TRBJ1-2 for the parts outside the CDR3, the full variable domain is SQTIHQWPATLVQPVGSPLSLECTVEGTSNPNLYWYRQAAGRGLQLLFYSVGIGQISSEVPQNLSASRPQDRQFILSSKKLLLSDSGFYLCAGAFTNRGQGYGYTFGSGTRLTVV.

This clone was seen a handful of times. CDR3 nucleotide sequence: TGTGCCGGCACTAGCGGGGGGGCGGGGGAGCAGTTCTTC. This gives the protein CAGTSGGAGEQFF. This chain uses TRBV30 with TRBJ2-1; 13 bases are shared with TRBD2. V lost 8 bases and J lost 10; bases outside the gene matches: 8. This CDR3 is built from 13 residues. The germline V gene encodes CDR1 GTSNPN and CDR2 SVGIG (reference sequence).

This clone was recorded once. The V call is TRBV5-4, the J call TRBJ2-1; TRBD2 agrees at 9 bases. V lost 4 bases and J lost 8; bases outside the gene matches: 13. Germline V gene data show CDR1 as SGHNT and CDR2 as YYREEE (reference sequence). This CDR3 has 16 residues. The CDR3 is CASSPVGGRAMDEQFF. The CDR3 DNA reads TGTGCCAGCAGCCCAGTGGGCGGGAGGGCCATGGATGAGCAGTTCTTC.